A single sample gave rise to the 30 T cell receptor beta chains below, sequenced in a study of graft-versus-host responses after intestinal transplantation. Clones were sequenced by immunoSEQ multiplex PCR, and TCRdb holds only the in-frame ones, with some missing. The top ten hold roughly 0.069% of the sample, which has 85,000 to 100,000 clones, approximately 90% seen once. Antigens of these TCRs are unknown. Sequences were derived from unstimulated CD8+ T cells sorted from spleen or lymph node cells, sampled before transplant. The receptors come from a human donor who was the organ donor for an intestinal transplant.

The chain is built from TRBV11-3 and TRBJ2-1; 12 bases are a match to TRBD1. Germline assignment: CDR1 SGHNT and CDR2 YENEEA. Trimming cost V 5 bases and J 9 bases; bases outside gene matches: 8. The CDR3 totals 15 residues. The CDR3 bases are TGTGCCAGCAGCACTCCGGGACAGGGGGCCAGTGAGCAGTTCTTC. Translation: CASSTPGQGASEQFF.

The chain couples TRBV13 to TRBJ2-7; TRBD1 matches at 9 bases. Per the germline V gene, CDR1 is PRHDT and CDR2 is FYEKMQ (reference sequence). V was pared by 1 base and J by 6 bases, with 10 bases of the junction left unmatched. CDR3 length: 16 residues. In DNA, the CDR3 is TGTGCCAGCAGCTTAGAAGGTCGGGACAGGGTCGGCGAGCAGTACTTC. Translation: CASSLEGRDRVGEQYF.

This clone occurred once. The V and J genes are TRBV7-8 and TRBJ1-2; perhaps TRBD1 as D (5 bases). Trimming removed 0 bases at V and 4 bases at J, with 12 bases between. This CDR3 comprises 15 residues. CDR1 is SGHVS and CDR2 is FQNEAQ in the germline V gene. The CDR3: CASSLARVQGYGYTF. As DNA, the CDR3 is TGTGCCAGCAGCTTAGCTCGGGTCCAGGGCTATGGCTACACCTTC.

The V call is TRBV13, the J call TRBJ2-4; D unresolved. Between the trimmed V and J ends, which lost 2 bases and 5 bases, there was a span of 4 bases. CDR1 is PRHDT, CDR2 FYEKMQ, per germline (reference sequence). The CDR3 sequence is 12 residues long. CDR3 DNA sequence: TGTGCCAGCAGCTTAACGGAAAACATTCAGTACTTC. Its translation: CASSLTENIQYF.

The CDR3, as DNA: TGTGCCAGCAGTGTTAGAGGGCTAGAAGCTTTCTTT. It codes for CASSVRGLEAFF. This chain connects TRBV6-1 to TRBJ1-1; D call uncertain. Trimming cost V 4 bases and J 8 bases, with 11 bases left between them. This CDR3 spans 12 amino acids. Germline CDR1 reads MNHNS; CDR2 reads SASEGT.

The chain has TRBV5-1 and TRBJ2-1; 13 bases line up with TRBD2. Germline values: CDR1 SGHRS, CDR2 YFSETQ. The CDR3 is made up of 19 amino acids. Unmatched junction bases numbered 13, after V lost 0 bases and J lost 7 bases. This CDR3 is CASSLVGLAGVSGVNEQFF. The CDR3 region has the DNA TGCGCCAGCAGCTTGGTCGGACTAGCGGGAGTGTCGGGGGTGAATGAGCAGTTCTTC.

The chain carries TRBV5-4 and TRBJ2-1, with D possibly matching TRBD2 (6 bases). Trimming took 0 bases from V and 5 from J, leaving 9 bases between them. Germline V CDR1 and CDR2: SGHNT, YYREEE (reference sequence). CDR3 length: 14 amino acids. The CDR3 nucleotides read TGTGCCAGCAGCTTGGCGCCGGGGGACAATGAGCAGTTCTTC. This gives the protein CASSLAPGDNEQFF.

The rearrangement links TRBV5-8 to TRBJ2-4; 7 bases align to TRBD1. From germline, CDR1 is SGHTS and CDR2 YDEGEE. This CDR3 has 17 amino acids. The J segment lost 1 base and the V segment lost 5 bases, leaving 12 bases of the junction unmatched. CDR3 bases: TGTGCCAGCAGGATGATGCCGGGACAGTCGGCCAAAAACATTCAGTACTTC. Translation: CASRMMPGQSAKNIQYF.

The V and J genes are TRBV10-2 and TRBJ2-5; no reliable D call. This CDR3 is built from 15 residues. The V end lost 7 bases, the J end lost 4 bases, and 19 bases lay between the germline ends. Germline V lookup: CDR1 WSHSY, CDR2 SAAADI. This CDR3 reads CASTDKTGLGETQYF. The CDR3 DNA is TGCGCCAGCACCGATAAGACTGGCCTTGGAGAGACCCAGTACTTC.

The chain carries TRBV5-6 and TRBJ2-5; TRBD1 matches 7 bases. The closer fit of TRBJ2-7 to the DNA end suggests the J call may be wrong. This CDR3 comprises 14 residues. CDR1 SGHDT and CDR2 YYEEEE come from the germline V gene. In DNA form, the CDR3 reads TGTGCCAGCAGCTTGGGGACAGGACTTTACGAGCAGTACTTC. Translating it yields CASSLGTGLYEQYF.

The chain employs TRBV19 and TRBJ2-2; tentative D call: TRBD1 (6 bases). Trimming removed 7 bases from V and 4 bases from J, with 10 bases in between. Germline lookup yields CDR1 LNHDA and CDR2 SQIVND (reference sequence). The CDR3 sequence is 13 residues long. The CDR3 region has the DNA TGTGCCAGTATGGTAGGGGGCACCGGGGAGCTGTTTTTT. Translating gives CASMVGGTGELFF. The full variable domain, completed using reference TRBV19 and TRBJ2-2, is DGGITQSPKYLFRKEGQNVTLSCEQNLNHDAMYWYRQDPGQGLRLIYYSQIVNDFQKGDIAEGYSVSREKKESFPLTVTSAQKNPTAFYLCASMVGGTGELFFGEGSRLTVL.

V is TRBV5-6 and J is TRBJ2-7; 9 bases map to TRBD1. The CDR3 spans 14 residues. V was clipped by 2 bases and J by 4 bases; unmatched bases: 4. Germline-derived CDR1 and CDR2 are SGHDT and YYEEEE. CDR3 loop: CASSFGTGRYEQYF. DNA of the CDR3: TGTGCCAGCAGCTTTGGGACAGGGAGATACGAGCAGTACTTC.

V and J are TRBV5-1 and TRBJ2-1; 7 nucleotides align to TRBD1. Per germline, CDR1 SGHRS and CDR2 YFSETQ. This CDR3 comprises 14 residues. Losses at the gene ends were 0 bases for V and 7 bases for J; bases not matched to a gene: 4. The CDR3 nucleotides are TGCGCCAGCAGCTTGGAACAGGGGCGGAATGAGCAGTTCTTC. Encoded protein: CASSLEQGRNEQFF.

The genes are TRBV13 and TRBJ2-3; 8 nucleotides align to TRBD2. Germline trimming cut 4 bases from V and 5 bases from J; bases unmatched to any gene: 11. The CDR3 runs 16 residues. CDR1 is PRHDT and CDR2 is FYEKMQ in the germline V gene (reference sequence). CDR3 sequence: CASSSTRGGLIDTQYF. The CDR3 DNA reads as TGTGCCAGCAGCTCGACCCGGGGGGGGCTGATAGATACGCAGTATTTT.

V usage is TRBV27 and J usage is TRBJ2-3; no reliable D call. The V and J ends lost 6 bases and 3 bases respectively, with 13 bases between them. In germline, CDR1 is MNHEY, CDR2 SMNVEV (reference sequence). The CDR3 is 14 residues long. CDR3 nucleotides: TGTGCCAGCAGGCCAACAGTTGGTACAGATACGCAGTATTTT. Translating gives CASRPTVGTDTQYF.

This chain links TRBV10-3 with TRBJ1-3; the D is unclear. This CDR3 is built from 17 residues. Germline assignment: CDR1 ENHRY and CDR2 SYGVKD. The V gene lost 1 base and the J gene lost 0 bases, with 13 bases spanning the gap. The CDR3 loop reads CAISEYEASYSGNTIYF. In DNA form, the CDR3 reads TGTGCCATCAGTGAGTACGAAGCAAGTTACTCTGGAAACACCATATATTTT.

J is TRBJ2-5 and V is TRBV5-4; 7 bases map to TRBD1. Losses at the gene ends were 2 bases for V and 5 bases for J; bases not matched to a gene: 6. CDR3 length equals 14 residues. Germline loops: CDR1 SGHNT, CDR2 YYREEE (reference sequence). The CDR3 region has the DNA TGTGCCAGCAGCTTTGAGGGGGCCGGGGAGACCCAGTACTTC. Its translation: CASSFEGAGETQYF.

The table lists this clone with a count of one. J is TRBJ2-7 and V is TRBV6-5; 10 bases fit TRBD2. There are 14 residues in the CDR3. CDR1 is MNHEY and CDR2 is SVGAGI in the germline V gene. V shed 6 bases and J 5 bases; nucleotides not matched to a gene: 7. The CDR3: CASRERGGFHEQYF. The CDR3, as DNA: TGTGCCAGCAGAGAGCGGGGGGGCTTCCACGAGCAGTACTTC.

The rearrangement joins TRBV6-5 to TRBJ1-1; 8 nucleotides agree with TRBD1. The CDR3 consists of 13 residues. Losses at the gene ends were 7 bases for V and 1 base for J; bases not matched to a gene: 2. CDR1 is MNHEY, CDR2 SVGAGI, per germline. CDR3 nucleotides: TGTGCCAGCAACGACAGGGGGAACACTGAAGCTTTCTTT. Protein product: CASNDRGNTEAFF.

V and J are TRBV28 and TRBJ2-2; 8 bases match TRBD2. This CDR3 is built from 17 residues. Germline trimming cut 3 bases from V and 1 base from J; bases unmatched to any gene: 7. Per germline, CDR1 MDHEN and CDR2 SYDVKM. The CDR3 region is CASSFLITSGNTGELFF. CDR3 coding DNA: TGTGCCAGCAGTTTTCTAATTACTAGCGGGAACACCGGGGAGCTGTTTTTT.

This chain connects TRBV4-1 to TRBJ1-2, with TRBD1 identical over 7 bases. The CDR3 extends over 15 amino acids. The ends lost 3 bases at V and 4 bases at J; junction bases unmatched: 8. Germline lookup yields CDR1 MGHRA and CDR2 YSYEKL. The CDR3: CASSQEGAPGYGYTF. The CDR3 coding sequence is TGCGCCAGCAGCCAGGAGGGGGCGCCGGGCTATGGCTACACCTTC.

The rearrangement joins TRBV15 to TRBJ2-7; 7 bases align to TRBD1. V gave up 5 bases and J gave up 6 bases; unmatched junction bases: 7. CDR3 length: 13 amino acids. Germline CDR1 and CDR2: LNHNV and YYDKDF (reference sequence). The CDR3 spells CATSHTGVGEQYF. The CDR3 nucleotides read TGTGCCACCAGCCACACAGGGGTCGGCGAGCAGTACTTC.

CDR3 loop: CASSVGQVNTQETQYF. The CDR3 bases are TGTGCCAGCAGCGTGGGACAGGTCAATACCCAAGAGACCCAGTACTTC. V is TRBV9 and J is TRBJ2-5, with 8 bases aligning to TRBD1. This CDR3 is built from 16 residues. V shed 2 bases, J shed 1 base, and the junction held 7 bases outside the gene matches. Per the germline V gene, CDR1 is SGDLS and CDR2 is YYNGEE.

Details on this clone: At one of its ends the junction is not consistent with the germline gene, which may arise from a read error. J is TRBJ2-3 and V is TRBV2, with D perhaps being TRBD1 or TRBD2 (6 bases each). The CDR3 extends over 16 amino acids. From germline, CDR1 is SNHLY and CDR2 FYNNEI. CDR3 protein: CASSEGGGGITDTQYF. DNA for the CDR3: TGTGCCAGCAGCGAAGGGGGAGGTGGGATCACAGATACGCAGTATTTT.

This sequence joins TRBV2 and TRBJ1-2; D may be TRBD1 (6 bases). V gave up 4 bases and J gave up 1 base, with 13 bases separating them. CDR3 length equals 15 residues. Germline CDR1 and CDR2: SNHLY and FYNNEI. The CDR3 DNA reads TGTGCCAGCAGTGTGGGGACAAGCTTTAACTATGGCTACACCTTC. Translation gives CASSVGTSFNYGYTF. Based on the CDR3 plus reference TRBV2 and TRBJ1-2, the full variable domain is EPEVTQTPSHQVTQMGQEVILRCVPISNHLYFYWYRQILGQKVEFLVSFYNNEISEKSEIFDDQFSVERPDGSNFTLKIRSTKLEDSAMYFCASSVGTSFNYGYTFGSGTRLTVV.

This sequence joins TRBV28 and TRBJ2-7, with TRBD1 matching 10 bases. The V and J ends lost 8 bases and 3 bases, in that order; junction bases with no gene match: 13. CDR3 length equals 16 residues. Germline V lookup: CDR1 MDHEN, CDR2 SYDVKM. The CDR3 region is CASGLDTGTGVYEQYF. The DNA for the CDR3 is TGTGCCAGCGGACTAGATACCGGGACAGGGGTCTACGAGCAGTACTTC.

This clone was detected once. This sequence joins TRBV7-7 and TRBJ2-2, with 11 nucleotides matching TRBD1. Germline CDR1 is SSHAT and CDR2 is FNYEAQ (reference sequence). The CDR3 covers 15 residues. The J segment lost 6 bases and the V segment lost 2 bases, leaving 2 bases of the junction unmatched. CDR3 in amino acids: CASSLWGQGAGELFF. CDR3 nucleotide sequence: TGTGCCAGCAGCTTATGGGGACAGGGGGCCGGGGAGCTGTTTTTT.

The J gene is TRBJ2-5, the V gene TRBV11-3; 7 bases are a match to TRBD1. The trim removed 6 bases at V and 3 bases at J, leaving 4 bases unmatched. The CDR3 totals 13 residues. Germline CDR1 reads SGHNT; CDR2 reads YENEEA. The CDR3 sequence: CASRRTGEETQYF. Here the CDR3 DNA reads TGTGCCAGCAGGCGCACAGGGGAAGAGACCCAGTACTTC.

This chain joins TRBV5-4 and TRBJ1-5, with D possibly TRBD1 on 5 matching bases. Germline lookup yields CDR1 SGHNT and CDR2 YYREEE (reference sequence). V dropped 5 bases and J dropped 8 bases, with 11 bases sitting between them. CDR3 length equals 12 residues. The CDR3 DNA reads as TGTGCCAGCAGTCGAATAGGGGAGCCCCAGCATTTT. Translating gives CASSRIGEPQHF.

The chain combines TRBV27 with TRBJ2-7; D remains unclear. Germline CDR1 is MNHEY and CDR2 is SMNVEV (reference sequence). This CDR3 spans 13 amino acids. V lost 4 bases and J lost 7, with 14 bases in between. CDR3 coding DNA: TGTGCCAGCAGTTATGACGGATCGGGTGAGCAGTACTTC. It yields the protein CASSYDGSGEQYF.